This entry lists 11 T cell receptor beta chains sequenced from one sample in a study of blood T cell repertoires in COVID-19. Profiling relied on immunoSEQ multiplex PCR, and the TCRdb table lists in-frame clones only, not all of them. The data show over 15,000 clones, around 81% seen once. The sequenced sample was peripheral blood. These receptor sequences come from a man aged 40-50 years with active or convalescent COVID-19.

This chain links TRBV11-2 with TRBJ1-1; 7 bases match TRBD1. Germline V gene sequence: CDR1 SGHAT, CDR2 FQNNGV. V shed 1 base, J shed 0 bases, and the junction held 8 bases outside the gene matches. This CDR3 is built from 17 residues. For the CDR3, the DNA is TGTGCCAGCAGCTTAGGGGGACAGCGATCGATGAACACTGAAGCTTTCTTT. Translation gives CASSLGGQRSMNTEAFF.

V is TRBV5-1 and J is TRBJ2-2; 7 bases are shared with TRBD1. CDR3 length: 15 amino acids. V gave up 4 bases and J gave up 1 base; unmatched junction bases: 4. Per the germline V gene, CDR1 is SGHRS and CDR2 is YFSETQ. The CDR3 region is CASSAQGRNTGELFF. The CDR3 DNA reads TGCGCCAGCAGCGCACAGGGGAGGAACACCGGGGAGCTGTTTTTT.

This CDR3 is CATARGQNTEAFF. The CDR3 region has the DNA TGTGCCACCGCCAGAGGGCAGAACACTGAAGCTTTCTTT. The chain has TRBV15 and TRBJ1-1; D gene uncertain. The CDR3 spans 13 residues. Germline assignment: CDR1 LNHNV and CDR2 YYDKDF (reference sequence). The ends were cut back, 8 bases at V and 1 base at J, with 11 bases in the middle.

In DNA, the CDR3 is TGTGCCACCAGCAACGACATCCAACCAAATTCACCCCTCCACTTT. As protein: CATSNDIQPNSPLHF. The chain employs TRBV15 and TRBJ1-6, with D unclear. The CDR3 is 15 residues long. The V end was cut by 4 bases, the J end by 7 bases, with 14 bases between. Germline assignment: CDR1 LNHNV and CDR2 YYDKDF (reference sequence).

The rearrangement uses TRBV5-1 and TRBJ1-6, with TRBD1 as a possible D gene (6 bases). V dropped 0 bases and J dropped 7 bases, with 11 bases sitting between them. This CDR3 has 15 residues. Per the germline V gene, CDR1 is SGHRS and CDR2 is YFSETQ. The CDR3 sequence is CASSLDQGLNSPLHF. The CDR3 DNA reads TGCGCCAGCAGCTTGGATCAGGGGTTAAATTCACCCCTCCACTTT.

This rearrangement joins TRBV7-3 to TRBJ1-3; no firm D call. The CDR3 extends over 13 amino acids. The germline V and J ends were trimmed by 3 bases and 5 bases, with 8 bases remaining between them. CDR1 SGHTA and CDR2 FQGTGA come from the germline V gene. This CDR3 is CASSLGLRNTIYF. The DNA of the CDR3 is TGTGCCAGCAGCTTGGGCTTGAGAAACACCATATATTTT.

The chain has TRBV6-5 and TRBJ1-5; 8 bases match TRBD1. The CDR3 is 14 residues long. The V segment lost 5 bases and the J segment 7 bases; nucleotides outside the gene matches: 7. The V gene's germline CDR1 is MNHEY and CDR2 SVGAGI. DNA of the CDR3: TGTGCCAGCAGTCATGGACAGGGCGGACAGCCCCAGCATTTT. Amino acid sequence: CASSHGQGGQPQHF.

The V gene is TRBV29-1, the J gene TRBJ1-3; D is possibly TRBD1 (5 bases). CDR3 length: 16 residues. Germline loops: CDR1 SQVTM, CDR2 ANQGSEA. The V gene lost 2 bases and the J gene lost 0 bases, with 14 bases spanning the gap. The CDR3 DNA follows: TGCAGCGTTGAATTGGGGCGCCGGACCTCTGGAAACACCATATATTTT. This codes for CSVELGRRTSGNTIYF.

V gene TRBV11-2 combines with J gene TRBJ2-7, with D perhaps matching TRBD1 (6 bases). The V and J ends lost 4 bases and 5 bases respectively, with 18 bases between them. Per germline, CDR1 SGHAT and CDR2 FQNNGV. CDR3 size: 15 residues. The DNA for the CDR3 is TGTGCCAGCAGCTCCCATGTAACAGGGAAACACGAGCAGTACTTC. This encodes CASSSHVTGKHEQYF. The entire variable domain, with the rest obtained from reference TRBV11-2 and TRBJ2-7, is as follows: EAGVAQSPRYKIIEKRQSVAFWCNPISGHATLYWYQQILGQGPKLLIQFQNNGVVDDSQLPKDRFSAERLKGVDSTLKIQPAKLEDSAVYLCASSSHVTGKHEQYFGPGTRLTVT.

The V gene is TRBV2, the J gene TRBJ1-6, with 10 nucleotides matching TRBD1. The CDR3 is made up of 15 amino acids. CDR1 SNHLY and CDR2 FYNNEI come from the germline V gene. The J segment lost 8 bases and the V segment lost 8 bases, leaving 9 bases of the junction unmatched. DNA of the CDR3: TGTGCCAGCCGCGTGATGACAGGGGGCGATTCACCCCTCCACTTT. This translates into CASRVMTGGDSPLHF.

The CDR3 nucleotides read TGTGCCAGCAGCTTAGCGCCAAGGACAGGAGGGCCTCAGCCCCAGCATTTT. Amino acid sequence: CASSLAPRTGGPQPQHF. The chain links TRBV7-2 to TRBJ1-5, with 7 bases lining up with TRBD1. With 0 bases clipped from V and 6 bases from J, the junction kept 11 bases outside the gene matches. Looked up from germline, CDR1 is SGHTA and CDR2 is FQGNSA. The CDR3 runs to 17 residues.